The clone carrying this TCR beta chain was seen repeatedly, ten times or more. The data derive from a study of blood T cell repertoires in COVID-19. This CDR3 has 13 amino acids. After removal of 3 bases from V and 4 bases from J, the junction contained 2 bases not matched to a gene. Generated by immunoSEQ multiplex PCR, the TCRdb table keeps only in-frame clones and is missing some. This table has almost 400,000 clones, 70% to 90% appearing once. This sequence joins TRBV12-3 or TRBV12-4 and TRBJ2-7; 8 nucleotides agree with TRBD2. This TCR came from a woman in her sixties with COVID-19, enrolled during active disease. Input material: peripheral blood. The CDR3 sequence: CASSFVAGYEQYF. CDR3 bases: TGTGCCAGCAGTTTCGTAGCGGGGTACGAGCAGTACTTC.